This record concerns one T cell receptor beta chain sequence. Its cognate antigen is unknown. V gave up 5 bases and J gave up 4 bases, with 11 bases separating them. There are 13 residues in the CDR3. Germline CDR1 SGHVS, CDR2 FQNEAQ. This sample is part of a study of cytomegalovirus exposure and HLA in healthy donors. PCR employed 60 Vbeta and 13 Jbeta primers. Data came from immunoSEQ multiplex PCR; TCRdb stores just in-frame clones and leaves some out. The table records approximately 180,000 clones, around 79% of them present only once. Findings of the study overall: CMV antigen specificity was confirmed in vitro for a few CMV-associated chains. The authors listed some 150 TCR beta chains as cytomegalovirus-associated. A later analysis associated around 17,000 TCR beta sequences with HLA alleles at a 0.05 false discovery rate. V- and J-gene trimming of TCR beta was linked (in a later analysis) to a missense DCLRE1C variant.

Sequencing input: PBMCs. The receptor was derived from a woman aged 45 to 65 in good health and CMV-seronegative. The rearrangement uses TRBV7-8 and TRBJ1-2, with D perhaps TRBD1 (6 bases). This CDR3 reads CASSPRTAYGYTF. CDR3 nucleotides: TGTGCCAGCAGCCCCCGGACAGCCTATGGCTACACCTTC. The full variable domain, in which reference TRBV7-8 and TRBJ1-2 provide the parts outside the CDR3, is GAGVSQSPRYKVAKRGQDVALRCDPISGHVSLFWYQQALGQGPEFLTYFQNEAQLDKSGLPSDRFFAERPEGSVSTLKIQRTQQEDSAVYLCASSPRTAYGYTFGSGTRLTVV.